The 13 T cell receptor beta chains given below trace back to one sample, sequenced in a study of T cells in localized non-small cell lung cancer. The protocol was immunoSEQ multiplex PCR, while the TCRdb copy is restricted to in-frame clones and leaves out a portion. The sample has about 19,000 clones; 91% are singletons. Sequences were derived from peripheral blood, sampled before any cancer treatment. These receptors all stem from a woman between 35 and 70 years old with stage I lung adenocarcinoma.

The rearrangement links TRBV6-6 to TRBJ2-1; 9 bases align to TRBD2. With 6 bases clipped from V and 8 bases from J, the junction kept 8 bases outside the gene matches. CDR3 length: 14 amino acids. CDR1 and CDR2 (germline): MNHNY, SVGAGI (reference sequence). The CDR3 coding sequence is TGTGCCAGCAGAGAGAGTAGCGGGAGCGATGAGCAGTTCTTC. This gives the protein CASRESSGSDEQFF.

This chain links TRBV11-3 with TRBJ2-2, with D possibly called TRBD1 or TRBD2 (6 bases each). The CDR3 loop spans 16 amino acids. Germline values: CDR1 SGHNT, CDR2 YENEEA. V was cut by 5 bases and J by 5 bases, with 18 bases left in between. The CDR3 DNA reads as TGTGCCAGCAGCAAATCAGGGGCGGGGATAACCGGGGAGCTGTTTTTT. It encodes CASSKSGAGITGELFF.

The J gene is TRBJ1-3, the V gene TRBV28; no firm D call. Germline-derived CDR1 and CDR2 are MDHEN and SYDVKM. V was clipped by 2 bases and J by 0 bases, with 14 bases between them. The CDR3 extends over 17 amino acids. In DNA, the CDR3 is TGTGCCAGCAGTTTACCCGGACGGATCTCCTCTGGAAACACCATATATTTT. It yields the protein CASSLPGRISSGNTIYF.

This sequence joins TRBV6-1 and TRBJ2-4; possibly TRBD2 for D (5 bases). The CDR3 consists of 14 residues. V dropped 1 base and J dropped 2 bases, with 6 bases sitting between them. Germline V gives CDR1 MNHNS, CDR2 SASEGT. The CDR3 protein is CASSEGGTKNIQYF. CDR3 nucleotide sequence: TGTGCCAGCAGTGAAGGAGGGACCAAAAACATTCAGTACTTC.

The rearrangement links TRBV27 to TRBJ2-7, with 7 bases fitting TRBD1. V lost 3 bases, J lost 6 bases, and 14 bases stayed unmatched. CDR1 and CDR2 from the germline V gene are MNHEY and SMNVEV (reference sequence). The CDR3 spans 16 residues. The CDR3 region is CASSFRGATGTGEQYF. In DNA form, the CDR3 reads TGTGCCAGCAGTTTCAGGGGAGCGACAGGGACGGGCGAGCAGTACTTC.

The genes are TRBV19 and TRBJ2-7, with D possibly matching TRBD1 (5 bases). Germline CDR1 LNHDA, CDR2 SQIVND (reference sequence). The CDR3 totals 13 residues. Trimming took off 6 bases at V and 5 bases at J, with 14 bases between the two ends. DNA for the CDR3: TGTGCCAGTAGGCTCTCAGGGTCCCACGAGCAGTACTTC. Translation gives CASRLSGSHEQYF.

CDR3 sequence reads: CASSRTGGNYGYTF. The CDR3 DNA reads as TGTGCCAGCTCACGGACAGGGGGTAACTATGGCTACACCTTC. The chain joins TRBV18 to TRBJ1-2; TRBD1 aligns across 10 bases. The CDR3 runs 14 residues. The germline V gene encodes CDR1 KGHSH and CDR2 LQKENI. V dropped 4 bases and J dropped 1; count of bases not matched to a gene: 0.

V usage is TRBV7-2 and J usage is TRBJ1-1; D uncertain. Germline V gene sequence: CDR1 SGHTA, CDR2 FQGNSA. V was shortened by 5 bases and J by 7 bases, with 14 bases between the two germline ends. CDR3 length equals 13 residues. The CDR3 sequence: CASSPRTLVEAFF. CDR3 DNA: TGTGCCAGCAGCCCTAGGACGTTAGTTGAAGCTTTCTTT.

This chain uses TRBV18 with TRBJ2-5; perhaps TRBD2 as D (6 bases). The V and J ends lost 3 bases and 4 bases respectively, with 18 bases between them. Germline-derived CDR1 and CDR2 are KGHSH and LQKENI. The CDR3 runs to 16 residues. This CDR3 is CASSPPRVTGVETQYF. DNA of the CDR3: TGTGCCAGCTCACCCCCCCGGGTCACGGGGGTAGAGACCCAGTACTTC.

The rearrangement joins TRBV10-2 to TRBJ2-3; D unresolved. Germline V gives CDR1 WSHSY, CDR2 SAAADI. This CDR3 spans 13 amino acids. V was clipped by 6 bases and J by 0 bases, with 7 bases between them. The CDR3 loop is CASRAASTDTQYF. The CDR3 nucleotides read TGCGCCAGCAGGGCGGCGAGCACAGATACGCAGTATTTT.

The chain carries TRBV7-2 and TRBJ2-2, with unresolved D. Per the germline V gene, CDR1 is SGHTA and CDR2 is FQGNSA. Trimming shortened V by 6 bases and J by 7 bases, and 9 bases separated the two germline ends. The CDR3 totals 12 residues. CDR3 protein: CASSSFNGELFF. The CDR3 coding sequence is TGTGCCAGCAGTTCCTTCAACGGGGAGCTGTTTTTT.

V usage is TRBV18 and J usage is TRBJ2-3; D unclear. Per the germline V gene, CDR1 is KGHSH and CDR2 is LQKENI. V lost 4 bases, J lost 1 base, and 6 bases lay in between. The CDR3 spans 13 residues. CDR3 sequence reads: CASSQGGTDTQYF. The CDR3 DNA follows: TGTGCCAGCTCACAGGGTGGCACAGATACGCAGTATTTT.

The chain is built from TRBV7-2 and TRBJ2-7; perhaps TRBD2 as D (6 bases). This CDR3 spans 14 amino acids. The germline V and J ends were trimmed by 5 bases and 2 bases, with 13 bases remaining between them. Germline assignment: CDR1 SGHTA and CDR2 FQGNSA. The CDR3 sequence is CASSRDFYPYEQYF. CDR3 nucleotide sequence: TGTGCCAGCAGCAGGGACTTCTACCCCTACGAGCAGTACTTC.